This T cell receptor beta chain stems from a study of T-cell memory formation after mild COVID-19. This clonotype appeared a single time. The length of the CDR3 is 14 residues. Germline V CDR1 and CDR2: SGDLS, YYNGEE. V was shortened by 4 bases and J by 5 bases, with 16 bases between the two germline ends. TCRdb reanalysed the 5' RACE reads using MiXCR and keeps one entry per CDR3 protein. This sample yields about 430,000 distinct CDR3 sequences, of which roughly 24% are seen a single time; around 9% belongs to the top ten. The receptor was derived from an adult woman who had mild COVID-19 (a few samples of this study predate the infection). Cell type and time point are not known. The rearrangement uses TRBV9 and TRBJ2-7, with a possible D match to TRBD1 (5 bases). The specimen sequenced was PBMCs or a T cell subset sorted from them (not recorded which). CDR3 nucleotide sequence: TGTGCCAGCAGCTCGGACACCAGTCGGGACGAGCAGTACTTC. This codes for CASSSDTSRDEQYF.